This is a list of T cell receptor beta chains from one sample in a study of shared clonotypes between healthy human individuals. Profiled with immunoSEQ multiplex PCR; TCRdb holds only in-frame clones, not every one. Here the sample spans about 110,000 clones, around 65% being singletons. The sequencing input was memory CD8+ T cells sorted from blood. The receptor set was obtained from a woman in her 30s in good health. The CDR3 runs from the conserved cysteine through the conserved F or W. D genes are given only for firm matches. Expanded clones are given a class, and other clones once, few, many or no size at all.

NA	TRBV5-5	NA	TRBJ2-7	CASSFGTGRLHPYSYEQYF	TGTGCCAGCAGCTTCGGGACTGGGCGACTACACCCCTACTCCTACGAGCAGTACTTC
NA	TRBV7-6	NA	TRBJ2-1	CASSSRQGNEQFF	TGTGCCAGCAGCTCGCGTCAGGGCAATGAGCAGTTCTTC
NA	TRBV7-2	NA	TRBJ2-7	CASSPQLVSEQYF	TGTGCCAGCAGCCCCCAACTAGTTTCCGAGCAGTACTTC
TRBD2	TRBV2	few	TRBJ2-4	CASSEGLAGAKNIQYF	TGTGCCAGCAGTGAGGGACTAGCGGGAGCCAAAAACATTCAGTACTTC
TRBD1	TRBV7-2	NA	TRBJ1-1	CASSTRQGSNTEAFF	TGTGCCAGCAGCACCAGACAGGGGTCGAACACTGAAGCTTTCTTT
NA	TRBV5-1	NA	TRBJ2-7	CASSLDGWNLSYEQYF	TGCGCCAGCAGCCTGGACGGGTGGAACCTCTCCTACGAGCAGTACTTC
NA	TRBV2	once	TRBJ1-4	CASSRQLPTNEKLFF	TGTGCCAGCAGCAGGCAACTCCCAACTAATGAAAAACTGTTTTTT
TRBD1	TRBV27	NA	TRBJ2-7	CASREPGQTYEQYF	TGTGCCAGCAGGGAACCGGGACAGACCTACGAGCAGTACTTC
NA	TRBV5-8	NA	TRBJ2-7	CASSSRDFSSYEQYF	TGTGCCAGCAGCTCCCGGGACTTTAGCTCCTACGAGCAGTACTTC
NA	TRBV6-5	NA	TRBJ2-1	CASSYVFDRSNEQFF	TGTGCCAGCAGTTACGTATTCGATAGGTCCAATGAGCAGTTCTTC
NA	TRBV5-6	NA	TRBJ2-7	CASSLWAPAGEQYF	TGTGCCAGCAGCTTGTGGGCACCCGCCGGCGAGCAGTACTTC
TRBD2	TRBV4-2	NA	TRBJ2-7	CASSQDPTSGSNEQYF	TGTGCCAGCAGCCAAGACCCGACTAGCGGGAGCAACGAGCAGTACTTC
TRBD2	TRBV11-3	NA	TRBJ2-1	CASSPSSSGRYNEQFF	TGTGCCAGCAGCCCCAGTTCTAGCGGGAGGTACAATGAGCAGTTCTTC
NA	TRBV28	NA	TRBJ1-1	CASSEYSTGLNTEAFF	TGTGCCAGCAGCGAATACAGCACGGGATTGAACACTGAAGCTTTCTTT
NA	TRBV19	NA	TRBJ1-2	CATRAGNYGYTF	TGTGCCACCAGAGCAGGGAACTATGGCTACACCTTC
TRBD2	TRBV30	once	TRBJ2-1	CAWSVILAGVSEQFF	TGTGCCTGGAGTGTAATACTAGCGGGAGTCTCTGAGCAGTTCTTC
NA	TRBV28	NA	TRBJ1-5	CASSFMGGRVNQPQHF	TGTGCCAGCAGTTTTATGGGGGGCAGGGTCAATCAGCCCCAGCATTTT
TRBD2	TRBV28	few	TRBJ2-3	CASRSGLGTRRTTDTQYF	TGTGCCAGCAGGTCAGGCCTGGGGACTAGGAGGACCACAGATACGCAGTATTTT